A selection of T cell receptor beta chains follows, all from one sample in a study of Graves' ophthalmopathy and Graves' hyperthyroidism. From the multiplex PCR reads, TCRdb called clonotypes with MiXCR, one entry per CDR3 protein. The sample lists about 1.1 million distinct CDR3 sequences; approximately 35% were seen once. Sequencing was carried out using peripheral blood or thyroid tissue (not recorded which). The receptors derive from an adult man with Graves' hyperthyroidism. Each CDR3 is given without its conserved first and last residue. Each record gives: D gene, V gene, clone size, CDR3 protein. The D gene is left open where the match is weak. A clone size is listed for some rows: how often the clone was seen (once, few, many), or a class if it is expanded.

. TRBV6-6 once ASRLQGYDNQPQH
TRBD1 TRBV19 . ASSGTGGKQPQH
. TRBV4-1 few ASSQGRGFNSPLH
. TRBV7-2 many ASSLAGGGWYGYT
TRBD1 TRBV7-6 . ASSLGTGGVVYEQY
TRBD1 TRBV29-1 many SVEDWTGKYEQY
. TRBV5-5 many ASSLSGMIEAF
. TRBV6-1 . ASRSRQNPGNTIY
TRBD1 TRBV6-6 few ASRTGTGRSYEQY
. TRBV7-2 . ASSSLRGLGEQY
TRBD2 TRBV7-9 . ASSFESGTSTYEQY
. TRBV20-1 many SAKSGANVLT
TRBD1 TRBV20-1 many SAREGTGETYEQY
TRBD2 TRBV20-1 many SASPSGGNQETQY
. TRBV7-9 . ASMRVVDEQY
. TRBV13 few ASSSSTGLTEKLF
TRBD1 TRBV5-1 many ASSLAGTASSKETQY
TRBD2 TRBV7-3 . ASSLRLTSGEQY
TRBD1 TRBV20-1 . SARPLRGQGNQPQH
. TRBV20-1 many SATRVGAEKLF
. TRBV20-1 many SARDWGSGLTNTEAF
. TRBV7-9 . ASSLRATQTQH
. TRBV28 . ASSFPQAGGSTPLH
TRBD1 TRBV2 . ASSVGGRGRETQY